This T cell receptor beta chain emerged from a study of T cell therapy after organ transplantation. Specified time point: 4-8 weeks after completion of therapy. General study findings and limits: In nonresponders, large pretherapy expansions changed minimally after therapy.

Measured with immunoSEQ multiplex PCR; TCRdb has only the in-frame clones, and not every one. The sample has 15,000 to 20,000 clones; 81% are singletons. V was pared by 3 bases and J by 6 bases, with 16 bases of the junction left unmatched. The CDR3 runs to 17 residues. Germline CDR1 and CDR2: MGHRA and YSYEKL. Remarks on this clone: Its matching antigen is unknown.

J is TRBJ1-1 and V is TRBV4-1, with 7 bases aligning to TRBD1. The sequences come from CD8+ T cells from blood, collected after autologous CMV-specific T cell therapy. The sequence was collected from a human patient who had received a solid organ transplant and had CMV disease. The graft donor may have contributed some T cells. The CDR3 DNA reads TGCGCCAGCAGCCAGTCGGCAGGGGGAGTAAGGATTCCTGAAGCTTTCTTT. Translation gives CASSQSAGGVRIPEAFF.